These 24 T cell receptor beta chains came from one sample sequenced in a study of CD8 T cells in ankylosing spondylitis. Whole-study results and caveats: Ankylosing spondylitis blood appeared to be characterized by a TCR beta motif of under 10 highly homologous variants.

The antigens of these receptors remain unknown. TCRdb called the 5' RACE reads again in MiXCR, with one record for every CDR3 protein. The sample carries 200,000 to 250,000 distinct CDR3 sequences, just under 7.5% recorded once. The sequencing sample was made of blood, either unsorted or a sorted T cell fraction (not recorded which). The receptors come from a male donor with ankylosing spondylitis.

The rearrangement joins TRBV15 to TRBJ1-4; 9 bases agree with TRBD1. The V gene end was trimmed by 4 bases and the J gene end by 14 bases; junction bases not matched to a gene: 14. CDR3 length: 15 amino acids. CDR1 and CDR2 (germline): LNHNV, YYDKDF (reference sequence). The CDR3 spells CATSTRQGGHLGLFF. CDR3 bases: TGTGCCACCAGCACACGACAGGGGGGACATTTGGGCCTGTTTTTT.

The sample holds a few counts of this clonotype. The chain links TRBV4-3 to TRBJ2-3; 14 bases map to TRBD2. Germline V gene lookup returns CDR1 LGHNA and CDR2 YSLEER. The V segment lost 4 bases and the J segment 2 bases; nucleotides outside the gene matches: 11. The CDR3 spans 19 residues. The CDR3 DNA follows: TGCGCCAGCAGCCTTAGCTGGGGGACTAGCGGGGGCCCCACAGATACGCAGTATTTT. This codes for CASSLSWGTSGGPTDTQYF.

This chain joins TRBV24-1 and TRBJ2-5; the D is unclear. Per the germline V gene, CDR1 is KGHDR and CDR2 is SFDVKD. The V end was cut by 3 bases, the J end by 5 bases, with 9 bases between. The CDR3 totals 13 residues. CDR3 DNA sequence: TGTGCCACCAGTGATCCCGATTGGGAGACCCAGTACTTC. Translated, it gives CATSDPDWETQYF.

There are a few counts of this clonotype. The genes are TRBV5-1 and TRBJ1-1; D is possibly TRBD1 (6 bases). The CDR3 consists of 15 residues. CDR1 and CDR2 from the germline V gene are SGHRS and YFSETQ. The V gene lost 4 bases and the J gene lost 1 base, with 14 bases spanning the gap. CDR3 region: CASSLSGQWNTEAFF. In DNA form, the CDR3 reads TGCGCCAGCAGCCTTTCAGGACAGTGGAACACTGAAGCTTTCTTT. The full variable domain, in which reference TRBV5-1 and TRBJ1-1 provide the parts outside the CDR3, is KAGVTQTPRYLIKTRGQQVTLSCSPISGHRSVSWYQQTPGQGLQFLFEYFSETQRNKGNFPGRFSGRQFSNSRSEMNVSTLELGDSALYLCASSLSGQWNTEAFFGQGTRLTVV.

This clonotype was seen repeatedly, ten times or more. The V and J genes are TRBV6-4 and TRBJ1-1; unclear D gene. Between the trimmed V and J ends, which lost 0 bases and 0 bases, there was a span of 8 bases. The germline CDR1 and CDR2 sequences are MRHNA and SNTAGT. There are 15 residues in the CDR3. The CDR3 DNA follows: TGTGCCAGCAGTGACTCGCAAAGCATGAACACTGAAGCTTTCTTT. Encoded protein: CASSDSQSMNTEAFF.

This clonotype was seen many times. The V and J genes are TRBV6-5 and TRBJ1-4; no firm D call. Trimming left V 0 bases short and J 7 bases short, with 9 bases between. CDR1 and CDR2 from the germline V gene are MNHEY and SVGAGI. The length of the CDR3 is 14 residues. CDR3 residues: CASSYSSRSEKLFF. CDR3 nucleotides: TGTGCCAGCAGTTACTCATCCAGATCTGAAAAACTGTTTTTT.

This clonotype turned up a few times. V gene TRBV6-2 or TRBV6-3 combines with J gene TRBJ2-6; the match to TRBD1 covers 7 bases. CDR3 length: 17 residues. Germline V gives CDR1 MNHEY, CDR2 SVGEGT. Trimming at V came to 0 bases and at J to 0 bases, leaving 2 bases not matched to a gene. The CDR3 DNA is TGTGCCAGCAGTTACTCCCGACAGGGCTCTGGGGCCAACGTCCTGACTTTC. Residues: CASSYSRQGSGANVLTF.

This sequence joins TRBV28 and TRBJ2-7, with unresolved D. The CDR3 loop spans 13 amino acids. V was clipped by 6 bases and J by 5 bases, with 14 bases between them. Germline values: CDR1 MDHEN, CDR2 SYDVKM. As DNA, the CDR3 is TGTGCCAGCAGCCAAGGTGGCACCCACGAGCAGTACTTC. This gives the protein CASSQGGTHEQYF. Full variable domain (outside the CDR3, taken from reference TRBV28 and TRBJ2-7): DVKVTQSSRYLVKRTGEKVFLECVQDMDHENMFWYRQDPGLGLRLIYFSYDVKMKEKGDIPEGYSVSREKKERFSLILESASTNQTSMYLCASSQGGTHEQYFGPGTRLTVT.

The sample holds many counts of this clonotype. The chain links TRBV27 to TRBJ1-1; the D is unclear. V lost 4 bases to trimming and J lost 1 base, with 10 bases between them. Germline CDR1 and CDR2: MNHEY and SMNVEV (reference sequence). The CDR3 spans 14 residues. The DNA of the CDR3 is TGTGCCAGCAGTTCCCTCCCTTCGAACACTGAAGCTTTCTTT. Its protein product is CASSSLPSNTEAFF.

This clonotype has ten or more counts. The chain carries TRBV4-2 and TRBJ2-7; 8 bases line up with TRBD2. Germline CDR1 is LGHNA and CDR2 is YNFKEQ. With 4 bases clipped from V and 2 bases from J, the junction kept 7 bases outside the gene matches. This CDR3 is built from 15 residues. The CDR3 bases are TGTGCCAGCAGCCTCGGGACTAGATCTCCCTACGAGCAGTACTTC. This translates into CASSLGTRSPYEQYF.

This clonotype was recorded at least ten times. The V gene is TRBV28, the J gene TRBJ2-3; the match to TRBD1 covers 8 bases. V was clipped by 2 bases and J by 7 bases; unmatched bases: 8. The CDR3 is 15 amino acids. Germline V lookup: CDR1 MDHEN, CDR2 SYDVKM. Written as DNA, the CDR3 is TGTGCCAGCAGTTTAGAGGCAGGGGGCTCCCATACGCAGTATTTT. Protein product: CASSLEAGGSHTQYF.

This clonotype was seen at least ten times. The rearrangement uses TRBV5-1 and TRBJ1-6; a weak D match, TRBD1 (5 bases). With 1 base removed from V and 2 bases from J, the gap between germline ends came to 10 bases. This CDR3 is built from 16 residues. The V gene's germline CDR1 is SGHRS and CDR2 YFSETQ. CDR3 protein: CASSLTRTPYNSPLHF. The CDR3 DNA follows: TGCGCCAGCAGCTTGACCCGGACACCCTATAATTCACCCCTCCACTTT.

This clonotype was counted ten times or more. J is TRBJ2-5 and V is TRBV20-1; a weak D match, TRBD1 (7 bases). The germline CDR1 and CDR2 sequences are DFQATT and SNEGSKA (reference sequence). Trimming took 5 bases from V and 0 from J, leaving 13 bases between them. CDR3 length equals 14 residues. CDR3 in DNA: TGCAGTGCTTTGGCGGGACAGAACCAAGAGACCCAGTACTTC. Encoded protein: CSALAGQNQETQYF.

The CDR3 DNA is TGTGCCACCAGTGGCCCCTTCCGGGACAAGCCGTACAATGAGCAGTTCTTC. It codes for CATSGPFRDKPYNEQFF. The chain has TRBV24-1 and TRBJ2-1; D might be TRBD1 (6 bases). The CDR3 sequence is 17 residues long. Germline values: CDR1 KGHDR, CDR2 SFDVKD. Trimming cost V 5 bases and J 4 bases, with 20 bases left between them.

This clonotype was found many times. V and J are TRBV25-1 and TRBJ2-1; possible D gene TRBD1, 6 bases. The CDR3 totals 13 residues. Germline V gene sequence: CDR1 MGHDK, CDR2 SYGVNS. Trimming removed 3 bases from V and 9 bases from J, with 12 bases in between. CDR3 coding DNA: TGTGCCAGCAGTGATCGGCAGGGGTCTGAGCAGTTCTTC. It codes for CASSDRQGSEQFF.

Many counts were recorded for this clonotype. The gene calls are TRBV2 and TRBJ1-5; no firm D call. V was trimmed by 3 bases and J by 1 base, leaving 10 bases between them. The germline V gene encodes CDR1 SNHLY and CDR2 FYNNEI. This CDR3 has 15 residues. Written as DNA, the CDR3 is TGTGCCAGCAGTGACGTAGGGAGAAGCAATCAGCCCCAGCATTTT. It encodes CASSDVGRSNQPQHF.

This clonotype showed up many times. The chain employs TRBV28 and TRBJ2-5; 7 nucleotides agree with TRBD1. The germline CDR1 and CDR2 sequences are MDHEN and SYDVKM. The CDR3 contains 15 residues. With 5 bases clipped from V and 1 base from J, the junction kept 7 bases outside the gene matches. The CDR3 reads CASSLGQAPQETQYF. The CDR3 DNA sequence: TGTGCCAGCAGTCTTGGACAGGCCCCCCAAGAGACCCAGTACTTC.

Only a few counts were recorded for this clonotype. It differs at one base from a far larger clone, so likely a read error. The CDR3 spells CASSFFNEQFF. Here the CDR3 DNA reads TGTGCCAGCAGCTTTTTCAATGAGCAGTTCTTC. The V call is TRBV7-9, the J call TRBJ2-1; no firm D call. This CDR3 is built from 11 residues. Germline CDR1 is SEHNR and CDR2 is FQNEAQ (reference sequence). Trimming pared 3 bases from V and 6 bases from J, leaving 3 bases between.

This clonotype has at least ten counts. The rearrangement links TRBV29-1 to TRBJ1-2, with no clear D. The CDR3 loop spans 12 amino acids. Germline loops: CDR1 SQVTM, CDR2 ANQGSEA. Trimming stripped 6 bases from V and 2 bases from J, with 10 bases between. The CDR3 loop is CSVETVNYGYTF. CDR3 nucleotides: TGCAGCGTAGAGACGGTCAACTATGGCTACACCTTC.

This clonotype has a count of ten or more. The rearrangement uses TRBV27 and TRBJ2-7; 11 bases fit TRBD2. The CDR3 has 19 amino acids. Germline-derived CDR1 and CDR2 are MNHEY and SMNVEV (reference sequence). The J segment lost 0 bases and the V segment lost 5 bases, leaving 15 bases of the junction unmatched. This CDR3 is CASSPSGTSGASFSYEQYF. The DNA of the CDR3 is TGTGCCAGCAGTCCGTCCGGGACTAGCGGTGCGAGTTTCTCCTACGAGCAGTACTTC.

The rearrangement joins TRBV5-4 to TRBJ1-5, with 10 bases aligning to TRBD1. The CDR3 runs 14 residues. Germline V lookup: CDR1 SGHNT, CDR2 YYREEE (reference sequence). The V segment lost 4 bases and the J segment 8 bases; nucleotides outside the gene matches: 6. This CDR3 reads CASSVTGGKEPQHF. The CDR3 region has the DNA TGTGCCAGCAGCGTGACAGGGGGCAAAGAGCCCCAGCATTTT.

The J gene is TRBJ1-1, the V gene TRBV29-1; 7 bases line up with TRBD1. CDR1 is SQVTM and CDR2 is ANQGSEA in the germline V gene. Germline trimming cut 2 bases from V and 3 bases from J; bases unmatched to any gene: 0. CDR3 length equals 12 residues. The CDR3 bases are TGCAGCGTTGAACAGGGGGACACTGAAGCTTTCTTT. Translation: CSVEQGDTEAFF.

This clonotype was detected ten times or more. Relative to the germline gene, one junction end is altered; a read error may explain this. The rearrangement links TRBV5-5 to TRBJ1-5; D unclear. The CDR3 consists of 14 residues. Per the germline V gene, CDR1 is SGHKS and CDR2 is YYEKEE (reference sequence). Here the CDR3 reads CASSLAGVGQLQHF. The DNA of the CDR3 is TGTGCCAGCAGCTTGGCCGGCGTCGGCCAGCTCCAGCATTTT.

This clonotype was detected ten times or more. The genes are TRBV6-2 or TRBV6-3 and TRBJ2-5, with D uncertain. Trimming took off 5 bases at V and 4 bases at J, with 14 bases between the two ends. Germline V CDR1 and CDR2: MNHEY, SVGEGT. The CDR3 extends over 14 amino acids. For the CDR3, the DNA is TGTGCCAGCAGTGATCAGAATACTGGAGAGACCCAGTACTTC. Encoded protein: CASSDQNTGETQYF.